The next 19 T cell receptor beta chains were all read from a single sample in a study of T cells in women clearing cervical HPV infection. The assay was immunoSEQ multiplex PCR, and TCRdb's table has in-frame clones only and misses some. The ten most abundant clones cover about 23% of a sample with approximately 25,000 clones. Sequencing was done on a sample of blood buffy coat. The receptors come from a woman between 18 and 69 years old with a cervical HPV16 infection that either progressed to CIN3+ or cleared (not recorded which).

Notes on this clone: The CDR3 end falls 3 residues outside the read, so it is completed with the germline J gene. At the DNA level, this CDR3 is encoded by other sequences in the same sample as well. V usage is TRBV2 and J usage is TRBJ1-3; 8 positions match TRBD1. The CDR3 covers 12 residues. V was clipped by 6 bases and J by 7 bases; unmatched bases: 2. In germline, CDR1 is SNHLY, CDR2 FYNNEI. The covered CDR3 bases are TGTGCCAGCAGAGGGACAGGCAACACC. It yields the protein CASRGTGNT. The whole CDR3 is CASRGTGNTIYF.

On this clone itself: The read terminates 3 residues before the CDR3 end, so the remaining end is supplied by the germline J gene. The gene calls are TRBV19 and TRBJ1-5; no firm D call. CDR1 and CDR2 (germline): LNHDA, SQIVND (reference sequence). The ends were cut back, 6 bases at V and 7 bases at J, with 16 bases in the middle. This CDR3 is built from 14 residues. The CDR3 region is CASSGDEGWQPQHF. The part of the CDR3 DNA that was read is TGTGCCAGTAGCGGGGATGAGGGTTGGCAGCCC. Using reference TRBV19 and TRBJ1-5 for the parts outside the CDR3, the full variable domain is DGGITQSPKYLFRKEGQNVTLSCEQNLNHDAMYWYRQDPGQGLRLIYYSQIVNDFQKGDIAEGYSVSREKKESFPLTVTSAQKNPTAFYLCASSGDEGWQPQHFGDGTRLSIL.

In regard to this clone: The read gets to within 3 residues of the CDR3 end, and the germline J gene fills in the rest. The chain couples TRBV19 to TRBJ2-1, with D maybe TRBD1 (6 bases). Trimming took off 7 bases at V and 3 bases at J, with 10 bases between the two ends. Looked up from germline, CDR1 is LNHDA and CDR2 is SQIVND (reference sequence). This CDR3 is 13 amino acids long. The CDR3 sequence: CASTRDIYNEQFF. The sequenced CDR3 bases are TGTGCCAGTACACGGGACATCTACAATGAG.

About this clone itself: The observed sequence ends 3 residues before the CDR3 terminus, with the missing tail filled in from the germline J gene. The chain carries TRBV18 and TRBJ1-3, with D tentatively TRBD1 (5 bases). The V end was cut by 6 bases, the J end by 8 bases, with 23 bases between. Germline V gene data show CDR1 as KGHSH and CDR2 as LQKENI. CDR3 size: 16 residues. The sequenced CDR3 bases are TGTGCCAGCTCGGAGGGACTCCCTACGCCGGGAGACACC. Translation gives CASSEGLPTPGDT. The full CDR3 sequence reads CASSEGLPTPGDTIYF.

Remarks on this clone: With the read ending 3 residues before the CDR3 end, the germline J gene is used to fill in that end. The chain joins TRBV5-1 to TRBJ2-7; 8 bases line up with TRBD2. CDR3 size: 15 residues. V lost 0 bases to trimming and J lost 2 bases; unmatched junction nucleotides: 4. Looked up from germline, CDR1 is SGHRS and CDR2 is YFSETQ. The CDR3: CASSLELAGTYEQYF. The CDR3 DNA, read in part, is TGCGCCAGCAGCTTGGAGCTAGCGGGCACCTACGAG.

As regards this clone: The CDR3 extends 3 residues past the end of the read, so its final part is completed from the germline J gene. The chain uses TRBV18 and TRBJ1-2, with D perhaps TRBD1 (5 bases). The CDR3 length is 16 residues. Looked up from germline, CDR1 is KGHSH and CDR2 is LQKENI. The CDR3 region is CASSPPGRGGTDTYTF. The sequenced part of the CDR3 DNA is TGTGCCAGCTCACCACCGGGGAGGGGAGGCACAGATACC.

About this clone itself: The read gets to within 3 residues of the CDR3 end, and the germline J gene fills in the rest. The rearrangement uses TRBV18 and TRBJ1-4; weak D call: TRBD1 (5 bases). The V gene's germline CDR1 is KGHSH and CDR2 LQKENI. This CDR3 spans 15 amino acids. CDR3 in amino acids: CASSPPRSGANVLFF. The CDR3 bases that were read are TGTGCCAGCTCACCCCCCCGCTCTGGGGCCAACGTA.

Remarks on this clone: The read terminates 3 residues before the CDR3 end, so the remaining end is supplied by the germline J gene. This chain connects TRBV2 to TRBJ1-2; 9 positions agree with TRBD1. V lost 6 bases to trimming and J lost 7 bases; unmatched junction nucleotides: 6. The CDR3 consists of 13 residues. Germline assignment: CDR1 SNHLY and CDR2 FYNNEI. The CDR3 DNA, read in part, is TGTGCCAGCAGAGAACAGGGGGCAGGTGGC. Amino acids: CASREQGAGG. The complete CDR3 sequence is CASREQGAGGYTF. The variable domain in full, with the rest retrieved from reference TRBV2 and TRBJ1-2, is EPEVTQTPSHQVTQMGQEVILRCVPISNHLYFYWYRQILGQKVEFLVSFYNNEISEKSEIFDDQFSVERPDGSNFTLKIRSTKLEDSAMYFCASREQGAGGYTFGSGTRLTVV.

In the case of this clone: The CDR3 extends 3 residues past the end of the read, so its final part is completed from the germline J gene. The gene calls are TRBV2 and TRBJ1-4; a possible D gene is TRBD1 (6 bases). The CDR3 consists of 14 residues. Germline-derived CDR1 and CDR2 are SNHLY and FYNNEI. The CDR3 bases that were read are TGTGCCAGCCGAGGGGGGGCTGGGGCCAACGTA. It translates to CASRGGAGANV. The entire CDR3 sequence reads CASRGGAGANVLFF.

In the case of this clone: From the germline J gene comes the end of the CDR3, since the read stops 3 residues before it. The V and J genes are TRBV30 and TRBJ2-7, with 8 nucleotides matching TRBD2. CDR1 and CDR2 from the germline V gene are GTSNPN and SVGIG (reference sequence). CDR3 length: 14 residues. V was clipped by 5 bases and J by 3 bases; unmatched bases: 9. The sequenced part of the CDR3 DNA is TGTGCCTGGGCCCGGGGGGGGAGTGTCTACGAG. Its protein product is CAWARGGSVYE. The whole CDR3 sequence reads CAWARGGSVYEQYF.

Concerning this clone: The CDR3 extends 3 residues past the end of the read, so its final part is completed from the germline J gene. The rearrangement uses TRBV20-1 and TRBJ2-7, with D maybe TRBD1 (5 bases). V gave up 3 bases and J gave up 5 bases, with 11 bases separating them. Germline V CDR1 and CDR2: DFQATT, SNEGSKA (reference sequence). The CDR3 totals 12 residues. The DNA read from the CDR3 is TGCAGTGCTAGTGGTCAGACAGACGAG. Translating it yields CSASGQTDE. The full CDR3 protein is CSASGQTDEQYF.

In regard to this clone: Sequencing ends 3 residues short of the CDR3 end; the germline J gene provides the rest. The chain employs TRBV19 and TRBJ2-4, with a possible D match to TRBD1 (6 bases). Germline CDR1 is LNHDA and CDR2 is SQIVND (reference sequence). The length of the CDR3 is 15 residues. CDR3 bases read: TGTGCCAGTAGAGGACAGCCATATAGTAACTATGGT. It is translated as CASRGQPYSNYG. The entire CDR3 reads CASRGQPYSNYGQYF.

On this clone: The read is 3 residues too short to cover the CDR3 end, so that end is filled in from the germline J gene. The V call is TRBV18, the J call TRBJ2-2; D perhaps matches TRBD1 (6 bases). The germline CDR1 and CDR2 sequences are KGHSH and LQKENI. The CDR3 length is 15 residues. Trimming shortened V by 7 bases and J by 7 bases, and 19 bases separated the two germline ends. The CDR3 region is CASFTQGTRGGELFF. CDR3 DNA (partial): TGTGCCAGCTTTACCCAGGGGACCAGAGGCGGGGAG. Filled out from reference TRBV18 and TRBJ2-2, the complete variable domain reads NAGVMQNPRHLVRRRGQEARLRCSPMKGHSHVYWYRQLPEEGLKFMVYLQKENIIDESGMPKERFSAEFPKEGPSILRIQQVVRGDSAAYFCASFTQGTRGGELFFGEGSRLTVL.

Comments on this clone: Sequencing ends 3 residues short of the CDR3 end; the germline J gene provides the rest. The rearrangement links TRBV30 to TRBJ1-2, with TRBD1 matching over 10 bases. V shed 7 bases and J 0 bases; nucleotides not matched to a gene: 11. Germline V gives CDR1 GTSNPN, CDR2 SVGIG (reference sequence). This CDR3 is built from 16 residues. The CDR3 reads CASRGDRGLSNYGYTF. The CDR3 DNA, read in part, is TGTGCCTCAAGGGGGGACAGGGGACTCTCTAACTATGGC.

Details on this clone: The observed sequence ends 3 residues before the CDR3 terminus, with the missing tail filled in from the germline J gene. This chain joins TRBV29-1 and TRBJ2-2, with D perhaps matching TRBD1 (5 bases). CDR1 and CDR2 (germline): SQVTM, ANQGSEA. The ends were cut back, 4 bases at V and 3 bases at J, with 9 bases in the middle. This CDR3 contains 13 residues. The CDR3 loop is CSVAGAYTGELFF. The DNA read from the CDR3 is TGCAGCGTTGCTGGGGCTTACACCGGGGAG.

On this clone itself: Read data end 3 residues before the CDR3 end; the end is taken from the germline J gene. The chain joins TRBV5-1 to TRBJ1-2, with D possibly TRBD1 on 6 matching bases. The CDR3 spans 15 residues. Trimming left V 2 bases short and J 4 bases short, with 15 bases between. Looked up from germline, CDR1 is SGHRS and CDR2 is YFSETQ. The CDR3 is CASSFEGRGGYGYTF. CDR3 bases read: TGCGCCAGCAGCTTCGAGGGCAGGGGAGGCTATGGC.

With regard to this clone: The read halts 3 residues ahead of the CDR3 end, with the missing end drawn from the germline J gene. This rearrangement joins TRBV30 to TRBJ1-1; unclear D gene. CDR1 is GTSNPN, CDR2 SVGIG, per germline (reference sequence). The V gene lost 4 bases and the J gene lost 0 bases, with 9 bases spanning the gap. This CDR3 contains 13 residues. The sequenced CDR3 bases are TGTGCCTGGACAGGTCGGATGAACACTGAA. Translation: CAWTGRMNTE. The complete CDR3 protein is CAWTGRMNTEAFF.

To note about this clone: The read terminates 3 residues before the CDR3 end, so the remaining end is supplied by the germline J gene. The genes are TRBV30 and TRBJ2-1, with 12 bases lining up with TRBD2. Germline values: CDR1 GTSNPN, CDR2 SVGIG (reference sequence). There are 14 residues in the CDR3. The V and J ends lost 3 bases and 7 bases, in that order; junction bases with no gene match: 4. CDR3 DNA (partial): TGTGCCTGGAGACCGACTAGCGGGAGTAATGAG. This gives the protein CAWRPTSGSNE. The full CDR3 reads CAWRPTSGSNEQFF. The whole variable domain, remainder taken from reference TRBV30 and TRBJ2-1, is SQTIHQWPATLVQPVGSPLSLECTVEGTSNPNLYWYRQAAGRGLQLLFYSVGIGQISSEVPQNLSASRPQDRQFILSSKKLLLSDSGFYLCAWRPTSGSNEQFFGPGTRLTVL.

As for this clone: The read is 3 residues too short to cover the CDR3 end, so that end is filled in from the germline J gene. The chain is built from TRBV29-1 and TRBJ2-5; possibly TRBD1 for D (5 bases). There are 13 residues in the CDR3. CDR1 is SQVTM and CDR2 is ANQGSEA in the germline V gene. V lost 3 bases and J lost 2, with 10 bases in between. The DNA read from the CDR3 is TGCAGCGTTGACAGGGATATTCAAGAGACC. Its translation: CSVDRDIQET. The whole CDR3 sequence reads CSVDRDIQETQYF.